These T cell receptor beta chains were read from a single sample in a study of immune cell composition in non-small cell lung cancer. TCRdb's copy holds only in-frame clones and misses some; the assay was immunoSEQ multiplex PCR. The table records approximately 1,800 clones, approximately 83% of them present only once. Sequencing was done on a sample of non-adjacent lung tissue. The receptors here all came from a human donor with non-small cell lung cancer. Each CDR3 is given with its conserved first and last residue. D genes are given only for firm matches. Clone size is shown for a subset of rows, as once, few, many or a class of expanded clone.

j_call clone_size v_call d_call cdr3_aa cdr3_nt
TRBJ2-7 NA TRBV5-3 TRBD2 CARSHTSGANYEQYF TGTGCCAGAAGCCATACTAGCGGGGCGAACTACGAGCAGTACTTC
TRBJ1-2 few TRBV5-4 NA CASRLGGARNYTF TGTGCCAGCAGACTGGGTGGGGCCCGCAACTACACCTTC
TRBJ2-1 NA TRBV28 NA CASSSWGRPENYNEQFF TGTGCCAGCAGTTCCTGGGGGCGGCCTGAGAATTACAATGAGCAGTTCTTC
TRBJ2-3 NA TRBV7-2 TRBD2 CASSPAGVRTDTQYF TGTGCCAGCAGCCCAGCGGGAGTACGCACAGATACGCAGTATTTT
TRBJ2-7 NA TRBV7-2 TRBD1 CASSLKWGQGSAVYEQYF TGTGCCAGCAGCTTAAAATGGGGACAGGGGTCCGCGGTGTACGAGCAGTACTTC
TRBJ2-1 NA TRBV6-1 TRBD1 CASSEAGGIYEQFF TGTGCCAGCAGCGAGGCAGGGGGTATATATGAGCAGTTCTTC
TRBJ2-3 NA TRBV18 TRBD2 CASSPGLAGGTDTQYF TGTGCCAGCTCACCAGGCCTAGCGGGAGGCACAGATACGCAGTATTTT
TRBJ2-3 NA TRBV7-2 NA CASSRRPPTPLSTDTQYF TGTGCCAGCAGCCGGAGACCCCCGACCCCCCTTAGCACAGATACGCAGTATTTT
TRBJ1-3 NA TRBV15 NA CATSPTGSQGNTIYF TGTGCCACCAGCCCCACCGGGTCCCAGGGAAACACCATATATTTT
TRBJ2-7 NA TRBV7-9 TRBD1 CASTPTGEYEQYF TGTGCCAGCACCCCGACAGGGGAATACGAGCAGTACTTC
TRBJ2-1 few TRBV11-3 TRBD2 CASSPSIAGSEQFF TGTGCCAGCAGCCCCAGTATAGCGGGAAGTGAGCAGTTCTTC
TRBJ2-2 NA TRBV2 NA CASTVRYSTGELFF TGTGCCAGCACTGTTAGATACTCCACCGGGGAGCTGTTTTTT
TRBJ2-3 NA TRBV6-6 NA CASSYMEGTDTQYF TGTGCCAGCAGTTACATGGAGGGCACAGATACGCAGTATTTT
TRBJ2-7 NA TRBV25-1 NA CASSESGLHYEQYF TGTGCCAGCAGTGAATCGGGACTGCACTACGAGCAGTACTTC
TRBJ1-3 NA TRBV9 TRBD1 CASSVYDRDVRNTIYF TGTGCCAGCAGCGTCTATGACAGGGATGTGAGAAACACCATATATTTT
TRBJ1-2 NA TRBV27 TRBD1 CASSLSGQLNYGYTF TGTGCCAGCAGTTTATCGGGACAGCTTAACTATGGCTACACCTTC
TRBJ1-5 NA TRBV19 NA CASRAMMGGNQPQHF TGTGCCAGTAGGGCGATGATGGGGGGAAATCAGCCCCAGCATTTT
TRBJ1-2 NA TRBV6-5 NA CASSYIRGRSGYTF TGTGCCAGCAGTTACATCAGGGGCAGGTCCGGCTACACCTTC
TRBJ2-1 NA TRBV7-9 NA CASSLAVGSGSYNEQFF TGTGCCAGCAGCTTAGCGGTCGGTAGCGGCTCCTACAATGAGCAGTTCTTC
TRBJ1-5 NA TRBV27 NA CASSARESNQPQHF TGTGCCAGCAGTGCCCGCGAGAGCAATCAGCCCCAGCATTTT
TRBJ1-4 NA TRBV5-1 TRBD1 CASSLRGTGDEKLFF TGCGCCAGCAGCCTCCGCGGGACAGGGGATGAAAAACTGTTTTTT
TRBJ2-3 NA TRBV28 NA CASQVDTDTQYF TGTGCCAGCCAGGTAGACACAGATACGCAGTATTTT
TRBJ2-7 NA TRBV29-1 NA CSVEERGGEQYF TGCAGCGTTGAAGAGAGGGGAGGCGAGCAGTACTTC
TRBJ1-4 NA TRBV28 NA CASSHPTATNEKLFF TGTGCCAGCAGCCACCCCACTGCAACTAATGAAAAACTGTTTTTT
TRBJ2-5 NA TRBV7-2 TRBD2 CASSFRGLAETQYF TGTGCCAGCAGCTTTAGGGGACTAGCGGAGACCCAGTACTTC
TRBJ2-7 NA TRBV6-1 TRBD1 CASRTGTAFYEQYF TGTGCCAGCAGGACCGGGACAGCATTCTACGAGCAGTACTTC
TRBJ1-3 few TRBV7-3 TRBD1 CASSLSGGFGNTIYF TGTGCCAGCAGCTTATCAGGGGGCTTCGGAAACACCATATATTTT
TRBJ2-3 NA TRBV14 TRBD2 CASSQQPGLAGGDTQYF TGTGCCAGCAGCCAACAACCGGGACTAGCGGGAGGAGATACGCAGTATTTT
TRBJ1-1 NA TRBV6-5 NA CASSRGSYVTEAFF TGTGCCAGCAGTCGGGGAAGTTATGTCACTGAAGCTTTCTTT
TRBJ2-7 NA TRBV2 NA CASRKSDSSYEQYF TGTGCCAGCCGAAAGAGCGATAGCTCCTACGAGCAGTACTTC